A single sample gave rise to the 21 T cell receptor beta chains below, sequenced in a study of cytomegalovirus exposure and HLA in healthy donors. The study ran its PCR with 60 Vbeta and 13 Jbeta primers. Profiling relied on immunoSEQ multiplex PCR, and the TCRdb table lists in-frame clones only, not all of them. This table has about 230,000 clones, around 80% appearing once. The sequencing sample was made of PBMCs. The receptors were sampled from a boy aged 10-17 years in good health and CMV-seronegative.

V is TRBV6-5 and J is TRBJ2-2, with D perhaps TRBD2 (6 bases). V was shortened by 5 bases and J by 15 bases, with 22 bases between the two germline ends. CDR1 is MNHEY and CDR2 is SVGAGI in the germline V gene. The CDR3 spans 14 residues. The CDR3 region has the DNA TGTGCCAGCAGTGGGGCTGGGGGGTCGAGAACGATGTTTTTT. Translated: CASSGAGGSRTMFF.

This chain joins TRBV11-2 and TRBJ1-6, with 12 positions matching TRBD1. The junction had 2 bases not matched to a gene; V was cut back by 1 base and J by 7 bases. Germline CDR1 reads SGHAT; CDR2 reads FQNNGV. This CDR3 spans 16 amino acids. In DNA form, the CDR3 reads TGTGCCAGCAGCTTAGTGGGACAGGGGGCGAATTCACCCCTCCACTTT. Amino acid sequence: CASSLVGQGANSPLHF.

The chain employs TRBV27 and TRBJ2-4, with 10 positions matching TRBD1. This CDR3 contains 17 residues. From germline, CDR1 is MNHEY and CDR2 SMNVEV (reference sequence). V gave up 1 base and J gave up 1 base; unmatched junction bases: 4. In DNA form, the CDR3 reads TGTGCCAGCAGTTTATTATCGGGACAGGGGGCCAAAAACATTCAGTACTTC. Amino acid sequence: CASSLLSGQGAKNIQYF.

This chain links TRBV11-3 with TRBJ1-1, with TRBD1 matching 9 bases. Germline-derived CDR1 and CDR2 are SGHNT and YENEEA. V shed 5 bases, J shed 0 bases, and the junction held 7 bases outside the gene matches. The CDR3 has 16 residues. The CDR3 sequence: CASSSPGTGMNTEAFF. The CDR3 DNA reads TGTGCCAGCAGCAGTCCCGGGACAGGGATGAACACTGAAGCTTTCTTT.

This clone has just one count. The rearrangement uses TRBV5-1 and TRBJ2-5, with 10 bases lining up with TRBD2. CDR1 SGHRS and CDR2 YFSETQ come from the germline V gene. The junction had 7 bases not matched to a gene; V was cut back by 0 bases and J by 2 bases. This CDR3 contains 17 residues. The CDR3 sequence: CASSLGSVAGGQETQYF. The CDR3, as DNA: TGCGCCAGCAGCTTGGGATCGGTAGCGGGGGGTCAAGAGACCCAGTACTTC.

The genes are TRBV10-3 and TRBJ2-1, with D possibly matching TRBD2 (6 bases). The V gene's germline CDR1 is ENHRY and CDR2 SYGVKD. Trimming pared 4 bases from V and 5 bases from J, leaving 6 bases between. The CDR3 is made up of 12 amino acids. CDR3 sequence (DNA): TGTGCCATCAGTGGGGGGGACAATGAGCAGTTCTTC. It is translated as CAISGGDNEQFF.

In regard to this clone: At one boundary the junction diverges from the germline segment, which might be a read error. This chain joins TRBV27 and TRBJ2-3; TRBD2 might be the D (6 bases). The CDR3 runs 12 residues. Germline CDR1 reads MNHEY; CDR2 reads SMNVEV (reference sequence). The CDR3 loop reads CAVGGGTDTQYF. CDR3 DNA sequence: TGCGCCGTCGGAGGGGGCACAGATACGCAGTATTTT.

This clone was observed a single time. This chain connects TRBV2 to TRBJ1-5; 10 positions match TRBD1. V trimming: 8 bases; J trimming: 5 bases; junction bases outside the gene matches: 6. The length of the CDR3 is 14 residues. Germline V CDR1 and CDR2: SNHLY, FYNNEI. CDR3 in DNA: TGTGCCAGCGGGGGACAGGGGATTGATCAGCCCCAGCATTTT. Protein: CASGGQGIDQPQHF.

The J gene is TRBJ1-1, the V gene TRBV30; TRBD1 aligns across 11 bases. Germline V gives CDR1 GTSNPN, CDR2 SVGIG (reference sequence). J was trimmed by 3 bases and V by 1 base; bases with no gene match: 4. This CDR3 region has 15 residues. CDR3 nucleotides: TGTGCCTGGAGTGAGCCGGGACAGGGGGACACTGAAGCTTTCTTT. Encoded protein: CAWSEPGQGDTEAFF. Looking up the rest from reference TRBV30 and TRBJ1-1 gives the full variable domain: SQTIHQWPATLVQPVGSPLSLECTVEGTSNPNLYWYRQAAGRGLQLLFYSVGIGQISSEVPQNLSASRPQDRQFILSSKKLLLSDSGFYLCAWSEPGQGDTEAFFGQGTRLTVV.

This clone was picked up one time. The rearrangement uses TRBV7-9 and TRBJ2-3; TRBD2 agrees at 7 bases. After removal of 2 bases from V and 1 base from J, the junction contained 9 bases not matched to a gene. Germline CDR1 is SEHNR and CDR2 is FQNEAQ (reference sequence). The CDR3 is 17 amino acids. CDR3 bases: TGTGCCAGCAGCTTAAGCTCGTCAGCGGGGCGCACAGATACGCAGTATTTT. Residues: CASSLSSSAGRTDTQYF.

A remark on this clone: One junction end does not reproduce the germline sequence, and a read error may be involved. Other DNA sequences in this sample translate to the same CDR3. This chain joins TRBV5-6 and TRBJ1-1, with D perhaps TRBD1 (6 bases). Germline V gene lookup returns CDR1 SGHDT and CDR2 YYEEEE. CDR3 size: 13 residues. This CDR3 reads CASSLDRAAEAFF. CDR3 nucleotides: TGTGCCAGCAGCTTGGACAGGGCGGCTGAGGCTTTCTTT.

The chain uses TRBV5-1 and TRBJ1-1, with 7 bases identical to TRBD1. The CDR3 extends over 14 amino acids. Germline V gives CDR1 SGHRS, CDR2 YFSETQ. V was pared by 4 bases and J by 4 bases, with 7 bases of the junction left unmatched. The CDR3 coding sequence is TGCGCCAGCAGCAGAGGACAGGAGGCCACTGAAGCTTTCTTT. It codes for CASSRGQEATEAFF.

The chain carries TRBV6-5 and TRBJ1-5, with unresolved D. Germline CDR1 MNHEY, CDR2 SVGAGI. The CDR3 spans 12 residues. V gave up 6 bases and J gave up 3 bases, with 6 bases separating them. The DNA for the CDR3 is TGTGCCAGCAGCCAGGTCAATCAGCCCCAGCATTTT. As protein: CASSQVNQPQHF.

The chain joins TRBV5-8 to TRBJ1-5; the match to TRBD1 covers 8 bases. V lost 7 bases and J lost 4; bases outside the gene matches: 10. Germline V gene data show CDR1 as SGHTS and CDR2 as YDEGEE. This CDR3 comprises 15 residues. This chain's CDR3 is CASGPGQAFNQPQHF. For the CDR3, the DNA is TGTGCCAGCGGGCCGGGACAGGCCTTTAATCAGCCCCAGCATTTT.

V gene TRBV2 combines with J gene TRBJ2-7, with TRBD1 matching over 7 bases. The CDR3 totals 16 residues. Germline V CDR1 and CDR2: SNHLY, FYNNEI. V gave up 5 bases and J gave up 1 base; unmatched junction bases: 11. CDR3 region: CASSPRDRAFSYEQYF. For the CDR3, the DNA is TGTGCCAGCAGTCCGAGAGACAGGGCCTTTTCCTACGAGCAGTACTTC. Full variable domain (rest looked up from reference TRBV2 and TRBJ2-7): EPEVTQTPSHQVTQMGQEVILRCVPISNHLYFYWYRQILGQKVEFLVSFYNNEISEKSEIFDDQFSVERPDGSNFTLKIRSTKLEDSAMYFCASSPRDRAFSYEQYFGPGTRLTVT.

This clone was recorded only once. The CDR3 DNA is TGTGCCTGGATTCCACGTTTAGCAGGGGGTAATGAAAAACTGTTTTTT. Protein product: CAWIPRLAGGNEKLFF. This chain uses TRBV30 with TRBJ1-4; 7 bases are a match to TRBD1. The CDR3 is 16 amino acids. Germline V gene data show CDR1 as GTSNPN and CDR2 as SVGIG (reference sequence). V lost 4 bases and J lost 4; bases outside the gene matches: 12. The complete variable domain, with remaining parts taken from reference TRBV30 and TRBJ1-4, reads SQTIHQWPATLVQPVGSPLSLECTVEGTSNPNLYWYRQAAGRGLQLLFYSVGIGQISSEVPQNLSASRPQDRQFILSSKKLLLSDSGFYLCAWIPRLAGGNEKLFFGSGTQLSVL.

The chain joins TRBV7-9 to TRBJ2-5; D perhaps matches TRBD2 (6 bases). Trimming left V 5 bases short and J 1 base short, with 14 bases between. Germline lookup yields CDR1 SEHNR and CDR2 FQNEAQ (reference sequence). This CDR3 contains 15 residues. Here the CDR3 DNA reads TGTGCCAGCAGCCCTGGGGGGTCGCTCCAAGAGACCCAGTACTTC. Protein sequence: CASSPGGSLQETQYF.

This clone was seen once. The chain employs TRBV7-6 and TRBJ2-7; TRBD1 aligns across 7 bases. The V and J ends lost 3 bases and 7 bases, in that order; junction bases with no gene match: 6. Germline CDR1 and CDR2: SGHVS and FNYEAQ. The CDR3 has 13 residues. The CDR3 DNA reads as TGTGCCAGCAGCTTGGAGACAGGGAGAGAGCAGTACTTC. Amino acids: CASSLETGREQYF.

The J gene is TRBJ1-1, the V gene TRBV5-1; a weak D match, TRBD1 (6 bases). Trimming left V 7 bases short and J 4 bases short, with 23 bases between. This CDR3 has 16 residues. CDR1 and CDR2 (germline): SGHRS, YFSETQ. CDR3 residues: CASGPNPGEGSTEAFF. The CDR3 DNA reads TGCGCCAGCGGACCTAATCCAGGGGAAGGGAGCACTGAAGCTTTCTTT.

The chain joins TRBV15 to TRBJ2-3; the D gene is possibly TRBD2 (6 bases). Germline CDR1 and CDR2: LNHNV and YYDKDF (reference sequence). CDR3 length equals 17 residues. Trimming left V 5 bases short and J 2 bases short, with 20 bases between. CDR3 region: CATSGGFGRKYTDTQYF. The CDR3 DNA reads TGTGCCACCAGCGGGGGGTTCGGGCGGAAATACACAGATACGCAGTATTTT.

The V gene is TRBV9, the J gene TRBJ2-1; 13 positions agree with TRBD2. CDR1 is SGDLS, CDR2 YYNGEE, per germline. J gave up 8 bases and V 0 bases, and 23 bases lay outside the gene matches. The CDR3 contains 22 residues. The CDR3 DNA reads as TGTGCCAGCAGCGTAGTCCCCTGGACTAGCGGGGGTCCCACCCGACCAAAACATGAGCAGTTCTTC. As protein: CASSVVPWTSGGPTRPKHEQFF.